These 21 T cell receptor beta chains came from one sample sequenced in a study of T cells in Graves' hyperthyroidism and ophthalmopathy. Amplified regions were TCR beta CDR3 sequences from RNA transcripts. TCR CDR3 regions were first amplified by RT-PCR with HTBI primers. Each CDR3 protein gets one entry after TCRdb re-called the multiplex PCR reads with MiXCR. Among around 600,000 distinct CDR3 sequences listed, 11% to 15% were seen once. What was sequenced was blood. The receptor set was obtained from a woman in her late teens or twenties with Graves' ophthalmopathy.

The J gene is TRBJ1-5, the V gene TRBV7-9; D perhaps matches TRBD1 (5 bases). CDR1 SEHNR and CDR2 FQNEAQ come from the germline V gene (reference sequence). V was pared by 4 bases and J by 3 bases, with 13 bases between. This CDR3 comprises 15 residues. CDR3 loop: CASSSTDSFNQPQHF. In DNA, the CDR3 is TGTGCCAGCAGCTCTACCGACAGTTTCAATCAGCCCCAGCATTTT. Using reference TRBV7-9 and TRBJ1-5 for the parts outside the CDR3, the full variable domain is DTGVSQNPRHKITKRGQNVTFRCDPISEHNRLYWYRQTLGQGPEFLTYFQNEAQLEKSRLLSDRFSAERPKGSFSTLEIQRTEQGDSAMYLCASSSTDSFNQPQHFGDGTRLSIL.

For this clonotype: One base away lies a much larger clone, so this may be a sequencing read error. The chain has TRBV7-9 and TRBJ2-2; TRBD2 matches at 7 bases. The CDR3 covers 14 residues. Per the germline V gene, CDR1 is SEHNR and CDR2 is FQNEAQ (reference sequence). The CDR3 reads CVSSSTSMAGELFF. The CDR3 DNA follows: TGTGTCAGCAGCTCGACTAGCATGGCCGGGGAGCTGTTTTTT.

In its sample, this clonotype was seen many times. The chain is built from TRBV11-3 and TRBJ2-1; D remains unclear. This CDR3 region has 11 residues. V was pared by 8 bases and J by 3 bases, with 5 bases between. Germline V gene sequence: CDR1 SGHNT, CDR2 YENEEA. This chain's CDR3 is CASGDYNEQFF. The CDR3 DNA follows: TGTGCCAGCGGGGACTACAATGAGCAGTTCTTC.

The sample holds many counts of this clonotype. V and J are TRBV3-1 and TRBJ2-1; D is ambiguous. V gave up 0 bases and J gave up 0 bases, with 9 bases separating them. CDR1 and CDR2 from the germline V gene are LGHDT and YNNKEL (reference sequence). This CDR3 comprises 16 residues. The CDR3 sequence is CASSQDYGLSYNEQFF. For the CDR3, the DNA is TGTGCCAGCAGCCAAGATTACGGGCTCTCCTACAATGAGCAGTTCTTC.

CDR3 DNA sequence: TGCGCCAGCAGCGAAAACGGGGGGCAGGCTAACTATGGCTACACCTTC. Translated, it gives CASSENGGQANYGYTF. The rearrangement joins TRBV5-1 to TRBJ1-2; weak D call: TRBD1 (6 bases). Germline CDR1 SGHRS, CDR2 YFSETQ. V gave up 4 bases and J gave up 0 bases, with 16 bases separating them. The CDR3 sequence is 16 residues long.

The chain is built from TRBV19 and TRBJ2-3, with 7 positions matching TRBD2. The CDR3 loop spans 14 amino acids. The junction had 7 bases not matched to a gene; V was cut back by 7 bases and J by 3 bases. From germline, CDR1 is LNHDA and CDR2 SQIVND (reference sequence). CDR3 region: CASKGAGETDTQYF. The CDR3 DNA sequence: TGTGCCAGTAAGGGTGCGGGAGAAACAGATACGCAGTATTTT. Using reference TRBV19 and TRBJ2-3 for the parts outside the CDR3, the full variable domain is DGGITQSPKYLFRKEGQNVTLSCEQNLNHDAMYWYRQDPGQGLRLIYYSQIVNDFQKGDIAEGYSVSREKKESFPLTVTSAQKNPTAFYLCASKGAGETDTQYFGPGTRLTVL.

This clonotype was picked up many times. The V and J genes are TRBV11-1 and TRBJ1-2; D gene unclear. Germline V CDR1 and CDR2: SGHAT, FQDESV (reference sequence). This CDR3 contains 13 residues. V lost 5 bases, J lost 3 bases, and 10 bases lay in between. CDR3 sequence: CASSDGGYYGYTF. CDR3 sequence (DNA): TGTGCCAGCAGCGACGGCGGCTACTATGGCTACACCTTC.

The genes are TRBV12-3 or TRBV12-4 and TRBJ1-4; 9 bases are shared with TRBD1. The CDR3 length is 15 residues. The ends lost 7 bases at V and 8 bases at J; junction bases unmatched: 11. CDR3 DNA: TGTGCCAGCACTCTCCTCGGGACAGGGTGGGAAAAACTGTTTTTT. The encoded protein is CASTLLGTGWEKLFF.

This clonotype was seen repeatedly, ten times or more. DNA of the CDR3: TGTGCCAGCAGGGTAGACAGGTCGGGGACTGAAGCTTTCTTT. This codes for CASRVDRSGTEAFF. The genes are TRBV28 and TRBJ1-1, with D possibly being TRBD1 (6 bases). V lost 6 bases, J lost 5 bases, and 16 bases lay in between. The CDR3 extends over 14 amino acids. Germline-derived CDR1 and CDR2 are MDHEN and SYDVKM.

The V gene is TRBV6-2 or TRBV6-3, the J gene TRBJ2-1, with 14 bases that match TRBD2. The CDR3 extends over 21 amino acids. With 2 bases clipped from V and 4 bases from J, the junction kept 16 bases outside the gene matches. The V gene's germline CDR1 is MNHEY and CDR2 SVGEGT. The CDR3 DNA reads TGTGCCAGCAGTTACCCCCGGACTAGCGGGAGGATCGGCGGGTCATACAATGAGCAGTTCTTC. Its translation is CASSYPRTSGRIGGSYNEQFF.

This clonotype was detected a few times. This sequence joins TRBV6-2 or TRBV6-3 and TRBJ2-1; 9 positions agree with TRBD1. The CDR3 is 16 amino acids. The V gene end was trimmed by 6 bases and the J gene end by 2 bases; junction bases not matched to a gene: 8. Germline V gene data show CDR1 as MNHEY and CDR2 as SVGEGT. In DNA form, the CDR3 reads TGTGCCAGCAGGATCCGGGACAGGGCCGCCTACAATGAGCAGTTCTTC. The encoded protein is CASRIRDRAAYNEQFF.

The table lists this clonotype with many counts. This rearrangement joins TRBV18 to TRBJ2-1; tentative D call: TRBD2 (6 bases). The CDR3 spans 17 residues. Germline CDR1 is KGHSH and CDR2 is LQKENI. Trimming took off 4 bases at V and 6 bases at J, with 22 bases between the two ends. CDR3 nucleotides: TGTGCCAGCTCACTCACTCGGCGGACTACCCGCGGCAATGAGCAGTTCTTC. Translation gives CASSLTRRTTRGNEQFF.

This chain uses TRBV7-3 with TRBJ1-1; 8 bases map to TRBD1. The germline V gene encodes CDR1 SGHTA and CDR2 FQGTGA. J was trimmed by 9 bases and V by 1 base; bases with no gene match: 10. CDR3 length equals 15 residues. CDR3 DNA sequence: TGTGCCAGCAGCTTAAACGGCCCAGGGGGCGGAAAAGCTTTCTTT. It encodes CASSLNGPGGGKAFF.

This clonotype was detected a few times. This sequence joins TRBV27 and TRBJ1-5, with D perhaps matching TRBD1 (6 bases). V was pared by 6 bases and J by 1 base, with 13 bases between. The CDR3 extends over 15 amino acids. Germline assignment: CDR1 MNHEY and CDR2 SMNVEV (reference sequence). Here the CDR3 reads CASSLKTGSNQPQHF. In DNA, the CDR3 is TGTGCCAGCAGCCTAAAAACAGGGAGCAATCAGCCCCAGCATTTT.

The sample holds many counts of this clonotype. This sequence joins TRBV10-2 and TRBJ2-5; D might be TRBD2 (6 bases). Trimming pared 1 base from V and 0 bases from J, leaving 6 bases between. CDR1 is WSHSY, CDR2 SAAADI, per germline. The CDR3 extends over 14 amino acids. In DNA, the CDR3 is TGCGCCAGCAGTGAGTGGGGGGACCAAGAGACCCAGTACTTC. Translating it yields CASSEWGDQETQYF.

There are many counts of this clonotype. The chain has TRBV11-2 and TRBJ2-7; tentatively, D is TRBD2 (6 bases). CDR1 and CDR2 from the germline V gene are SGHAT and FQNNGV. The length of the CDR3 is 14 residues. Trimming removed 7 bases from V and 6 bases from J, with 19 bases in between. The CDR3 sequence is CASTGGTVLFEQYF. The CDR3 DNA is TGTGCCAGCACTGGCGGGACCGTTTTGTTCGAGCAGTACTTC. Supplemented by reference TRBV11-2 and TRBJ2-7, the full variable domain reads EAGVAQSPRYKIIEKRQSVAFWCNPISGHATLYWYQQILGQGPKLLIQFQNNGVVDDSQLPKDRFSAERLKGVDSTLKIQPAKLEDSAVYLCASTGGTVLFEQYFGPGTRLTVT.

In its sample, this clonotype was seen many times. The rearrangement uses TRBV11-2 and TRBJ1-1; 7 bases agree with TRBD1. The germline V gene has CDR1 SGHAT and CDR2 FQNNGV. The CDR3 is 15 amino acids. Trimming at V came to 5 bases and at J to 1 base, leaving 7 bases not matched to a gene. The CDR3, as DNA: TGTGCCAGCAGCCCCCGACAGGGAGGGAACACTGAAGCTTTCTTT. Protein: CASSPRQGGNTEAFF.

A word on this clonotype: Given a much more abundant clone one base away, this may be a read error. This chain uses TRBV29-1 with TRBJ2-3, with a possible D match to TRBD2 (5 bases). Between the trimmed V and J ends, which lost 2 bases and 4 bases, there was a span of 25 bases. The germline V gene encodes CDR1 SQVTM and CDR2 ANQGSEA. This CDR3 is built from 18 residues. DNA for the CDR3: TGCAGCGTTGAAATAGGGCAGGTGCGGACTGGCGGAGCAGATACGCAGTATTTT. This sequence encodes CSVEIGQVRTGGADTQYF.

As for this clonotype: It may be a read error: a sequence one base away is much more abundant. The chain joins TRBV24-1 to TRBJ1-3; no clear D. CDR3 length: 13 residues. Trimming removed 3 bases at V and 0 bases at J, with 2 bases between. Germline V gives CDR1 KGHDR, CDR2 SFDVKD. CDR3 sequence reads: CATSDPSGNTIYF. The CDR3 nucleotides are TGTGCCACCAGTGATCCCTCTGGAAACACCATATATTTT.

Many counts were recorded for this clonotype. The chain employs TRBV7-9 and TRBJ2-1; possibly TRBD2 for D (5 bases). The ends were cut back, 6 bases at V and 8 bases at J, with 17 bases in the middle. CDR1 is SEHNR and CDR2 is FQNEAQ in the germline V gene (reference sequence). CDR3 size: 14 residues. Here the CDR3 reads CASRQSGTRDEQFF. The CDR3, as DNA: TGTGCCAGCAGACAAAGCGGAACTAGGGATGAGCAGTTCTTC. The full variable domain, in which reference TRBV7-9 and TRBJ2-1 provide the parts outside the CDR3, is DTGVSQNPRHKITKRGQNVTFRCDPISEHNRLYWYRQTLGQGPEFLTYFQNEAQLEKSRLLSDRFSAERPKGSFSTLEIQRTEQGDSAMYLCASRQSGTRDEQFFGPGTRLTVL.

This clonotype occurred many times. This chain joins TRBV6-1 and TRBJ2-3; D uncertain. Germline V gives CDR1 MNHNS, CDR2 SASEGT. This CDR3 comprises 13 residues. V lost 8 bases, J lost 2 bases, and 11 bases lay in between. The CDR3: CASEESNTDTQYF. For the CDR3, the DNA is TGTGCCAGCGAGGAGTCCAACACAGATACGCAGTATTTT.